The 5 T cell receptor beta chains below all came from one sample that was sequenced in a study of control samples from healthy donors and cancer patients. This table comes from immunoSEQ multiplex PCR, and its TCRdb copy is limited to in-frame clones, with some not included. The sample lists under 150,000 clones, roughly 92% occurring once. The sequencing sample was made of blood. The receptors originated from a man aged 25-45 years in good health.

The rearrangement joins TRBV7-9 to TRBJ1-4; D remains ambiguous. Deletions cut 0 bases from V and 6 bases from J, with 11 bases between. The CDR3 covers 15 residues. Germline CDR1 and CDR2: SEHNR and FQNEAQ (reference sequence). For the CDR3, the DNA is TGTGCCAGCAGCTTAGCCCCTCGGCTGGATGAAAAACTGTTTTTT. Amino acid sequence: CASSLAPRLDEKLFF.

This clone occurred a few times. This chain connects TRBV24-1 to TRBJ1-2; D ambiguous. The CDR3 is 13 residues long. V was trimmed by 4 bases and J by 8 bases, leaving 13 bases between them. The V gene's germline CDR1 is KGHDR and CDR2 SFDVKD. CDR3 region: CATSEGSRWGYTF. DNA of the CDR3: TGTGCCACCAGTGAGGGATCCAGGTGGGGCTACACCTTC.

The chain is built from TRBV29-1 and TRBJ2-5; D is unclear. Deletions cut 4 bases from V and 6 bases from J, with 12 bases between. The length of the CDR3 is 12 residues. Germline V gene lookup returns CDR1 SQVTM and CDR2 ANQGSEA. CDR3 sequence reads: CSVVKGTKTQYF. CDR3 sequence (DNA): TGCAGCGTTGTAAAGGGAACGAAGACCCAGTACTTC.

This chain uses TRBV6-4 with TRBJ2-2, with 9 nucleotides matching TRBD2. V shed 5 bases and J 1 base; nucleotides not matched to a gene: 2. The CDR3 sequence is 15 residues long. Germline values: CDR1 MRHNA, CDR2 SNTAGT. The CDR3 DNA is TGTGCCAGCAGTCAGACTAGCGGGAACACCGGGGAGCTGTTTTTT. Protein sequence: CASSQTSGNTGELFF.

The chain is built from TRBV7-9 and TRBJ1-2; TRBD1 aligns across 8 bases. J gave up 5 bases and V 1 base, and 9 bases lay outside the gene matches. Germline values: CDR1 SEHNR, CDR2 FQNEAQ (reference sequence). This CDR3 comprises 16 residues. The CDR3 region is CASSLDDGRGPYGYTF. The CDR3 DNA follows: TGTGCCAGCAGCTTAGATGACGGCAGGGGGCCGTATGGCTACACCTTC.